This is a list of T cell receptor beta chains from one sample in a study of cytomegalovirus exposure and HLA in healthy donors. Sequencing used immunoSEQ multiplex PCR; TCRdb keeps in-frame clones, though not all of them. The sample carries about 200,000 clones, roughly 72% recorded once. Input material: PBMCs. These receptors originate from a young man in good health and CMV-seronegative. CDR3s include the opening cysteine and the closing phenylalanine or tryptophan. Fields, in order: clone size, V gene, J gene, CDR3 length, D gene, CDR3 protein, CDR3 DNA. A D gene is named only where the DNA matches it firmly. Size is stated for part of the rows, as once, few or many counts, or as a class when the clone is expanded.

clone size: -; V gene: TRBV7-8; J gene: TRBJ1-6; CDR3 length: 15; D gene: -; CDR3 protein: CASSLGPGMNSPLHF; CDR3 DNA: TGTGCCAGCAGCTTAGGCCCAGGGATGAATTCACCCCTCCACTTT
clone size: -; V gene: TRBV19; J gene: TRBJ2-7; CDR3 length: 14; D gene: -; CDR3 protein: CASSRDTTSYEQYF; CDR3 DNA: TGTGCCAGTAGTAGGGACACAACCTCCTACGAGCAGTACTTC
clone size: -; V gene: TRBV18; J gene: TRBJ1-1; CDR3 length: 16; D gene: TRBD1; CDR3 protein: CASSPRTGGTNTEAFF; CDR3 DNA: TGTGCCAGCTCACCCAGGACAGGGGGGACGAACACTGAAGCTTTCTTT
clone size: -; V gene: TRBV28; J gene: TRBJ1-2; CDR3 length: 15; D gene: TRBD1; CDR3 protein: CASNPDDRDLMGYTF; CDR3 DNA: TGTGCCAGCAATCCCGACGACAGGGACCTTATGGGCTACACCTTC
clone size: few; V gene: TRBV18; J gene: TRBJ2-5; CDR3 length: 15; D gene: -; CDR3 protein: CASSPPLGGRETQYF; CDR3 DNA: TGTGCCAGCTCACCACCGCTGGGGGGTCGGGAGACCCAGTACTTC
clone size: once; V gene: TRBV27; J gene: TRBJ2-7; CDR3 length: 16; D gene: TRBD1; CDR3 protein: CASSSPRGQGKYEQYF; CDR3 DNA: TGTGCCAGCAGTAGCCCCCGAGGACAGGGGAAGTACGAGCAGTACTTC
clone size: -; V gene: TRBV7-3; J gene: TRBJ2-7; CDR3 length: 14; D gene: -; CDR3 protein: CASSLNRGGNEQYF; CDR3 DNA: TGTGCCAGCAGCTTGAATAGAGGCGGGAACGAGCAGTACTTC
clone size: -; V gene: TRBV5-6; J gene: TRBJ2-4; CDR3 length: 15; D gene: TRBD1; CDR3 protein: CASSLGGGGKNIQYF; CDR3 DNA: TGTGCCAGCAGCTTGGGAGGGGGCGGCAAAAACATTCAGTACTTC
clone size: -; V gene: TRBV9; J gene: TRBJ1-2; CDR3 length: 13; D gene: TRBD1; CDR3 protein: CASMGRTGVGYTF; CDR3 DNA: TGTGCCAGCATGGGTAGGACAGGGGTCGGCTACACCTTC
clone size: -; V gene: TRBV30; J gene: TRBJ1-2; CDR3 length: 14; D gene: -; CDR3 protein: CAWSWSGSFYGYTF; CDR3 DNA: TGTGCCTGGAGTTGGTCAGGTTCTTTCTATGGCTACACCTTC
clone size: -; V gene: TRBV11-2; J gene: TRBJ2-7; CDR3 length: 13; D gene: TRBD2; CDR3 protein: CASSLAGAYEQYF; CDR3 DNA: TGTGCCAGCAGTCTAGCGGGAGCTTACGAGCAGTACTTC
clone size: -; V gene: TRBV5-1; J gene: TRBJ2-2; CDR3 length: 18; D gene: -; CDR3 protein: CASSPGLDSALSPGELFF; CDR3 DNA: TGCGCCAGCAGCCCCGGTCTTGACTCCGCATTATCGCCCGGGGAGCTGTTTTTT
clone size: -; V gene: TRBV11-3; J gene: TRBJ2-7; CDR3 length: 15; D gene: TRBD1; CDR3 protein: CASSLDTGGLYEQYF; CDR3 DNA: TGTGCCAGCAGCTTAGATACAGGGGGCCTCTACGAGCAGTACTTC
clone size: -; V gene: TRBV21-1; J gene: TRBJ1-1; CDR3 length: 15; D gene: -; CDR3 protein: CASSPRDRGNTEAFF; CDR3 DNA: TGTGCCAGCAGCCCTCGGGACAGGGGAAACACTGAAGCTTTCTTT
clone size: -; V gene: TRBV2; J gene: TRBJ2-3; CDR3 length: 15; D gene: TRBD2; CDR3 protein: CASSEELGTSDTQYF; CDR3 DNA: TGTGCCAGCAGTGAAGAGTTGGGGACTAGCGATACGCAGTATTTT
clone size: -; V gene: TRBV27; J gene: TRBJ2-2; CDR3 length: 17; D gene: TRBD2; CDR3 protein: CASSSGRLAGNTGELFF; CDR3 DNA: TGTGCCAGCAGTTCCGGACGCCTAGCGGGGAACACCGGGGAGCTGTTTTTT
clone size: few; V gene: TRBV18; J gene: TRBJ2-5; CDR3 length: 20; D gene: TRBD2; CDR3 protein: CASSPSTLAGGPNIQETQYF; CDR3 DNA: TGTGCCAGCTCACCAAGTACCCTAGCGGGAGGCCCCAACATCCAAGAGACCCAGTACTTC
clone size: -; V gene: TRBV5-1; J gene: TRBJ2-7; CDR3 length: 13; D gene: TRBD1; CDR3 protein: CASSPTGTYEQYF; CDR3 DNA: TGCGCCAGCAGCCCGACAGGGACCTACGAGCAGTACTTC